This T cell receptor beta chain was profiled in a study of blood T cell repertoires in COVID-19. Assay: immunoSEQ multiplex PCR; the TCRdb copy retains only in-frame clones and omits some. The sample lists around 99,000 clones; about 90% were seen once. Sequenced input: peripheral blood. The receptor was isolated from a middle-aged man with active or convalescent COVID-19.

The CDR3 nucleotides read TGTGCCAGCAGGACTGGGGGGACCGAGACCCAGTACTTC. Translated: CASRTGGTETQYF. The chain uses TRBV2 and TRBJ2-5; D may be TRBD2 (6 bases). Germline CDR1 SNHLY, CDR2 FYNNEI. The CDR3 sequence is 13 residues long. V was trimmed by 6 bases and J by 5 bases, leaving 13 bases between them.